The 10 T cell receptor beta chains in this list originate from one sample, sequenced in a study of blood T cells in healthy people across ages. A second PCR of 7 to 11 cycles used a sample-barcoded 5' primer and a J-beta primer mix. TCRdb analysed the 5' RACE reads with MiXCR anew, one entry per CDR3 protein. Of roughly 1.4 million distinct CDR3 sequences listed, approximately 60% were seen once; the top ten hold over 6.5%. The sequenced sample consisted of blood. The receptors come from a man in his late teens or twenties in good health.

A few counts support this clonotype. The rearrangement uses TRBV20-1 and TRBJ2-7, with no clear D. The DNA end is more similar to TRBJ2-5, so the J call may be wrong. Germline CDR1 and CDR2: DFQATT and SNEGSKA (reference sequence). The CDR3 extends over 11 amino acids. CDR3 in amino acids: CSARDSETQYF. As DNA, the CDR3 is TGCAGTGCTAGAGATAGCGAGACCCAGTACTTC.

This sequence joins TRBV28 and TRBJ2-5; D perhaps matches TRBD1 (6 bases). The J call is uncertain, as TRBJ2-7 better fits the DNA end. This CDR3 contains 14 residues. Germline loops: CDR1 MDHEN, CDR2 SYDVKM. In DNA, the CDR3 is TGTGCCAGTCAAGACGGGACACCTAAGAACGAGCAGTACTTC. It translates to CASQDGTPKNEQYF.

The CDR3 region is CASSYSTTGQAYEQYF. CDR3 sequence (DNA): TGTGCCAGCAGTTACTCGACAACGGGACAGGCCTACGAGCAGTACTTC. The chain has TRBV6-5 and TRBJ2-5, with 8 bases aligning to TRBD1. The end of the DNA is better explained by TRBJ2-7, so the J call may be wrong. Germline CDR1 reads MNHEY; CDR2 reads SVGAGI. CDR3 size: 16 residues.

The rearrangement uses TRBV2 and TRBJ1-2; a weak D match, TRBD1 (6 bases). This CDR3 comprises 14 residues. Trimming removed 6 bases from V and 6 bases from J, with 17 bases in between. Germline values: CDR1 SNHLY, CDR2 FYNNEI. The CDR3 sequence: CASRLSRGKDGYTF. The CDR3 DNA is TGTGCCAGCAGACTTTCTAGGGGGAAAGATGGCTACACCTTC. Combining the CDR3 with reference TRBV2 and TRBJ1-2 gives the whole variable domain EPEVTQTPSHQVTQMGQEVILRCVPISNHLYFYWYRQILGQKVEFLVSFYNNEISEKSEIFDDQFSVERPDGSNFTLKIRSTKLEDSAMYFCASRLSRGKDGYTFGSGTRLTVV.

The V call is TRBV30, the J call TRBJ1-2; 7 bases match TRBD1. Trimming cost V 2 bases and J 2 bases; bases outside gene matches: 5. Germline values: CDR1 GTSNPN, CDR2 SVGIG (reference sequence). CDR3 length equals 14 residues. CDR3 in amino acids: CAWSRQGGNYGYTF. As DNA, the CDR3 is TGTGCCTGGAGTCGACAGGGCGGCAACTATGGCTACACCTTC.

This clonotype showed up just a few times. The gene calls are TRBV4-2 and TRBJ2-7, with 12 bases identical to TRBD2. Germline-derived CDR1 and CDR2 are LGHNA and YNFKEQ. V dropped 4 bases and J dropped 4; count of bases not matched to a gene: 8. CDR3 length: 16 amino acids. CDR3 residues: CASSLTSGGPQYEQYF. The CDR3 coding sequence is TGTGCCAGCAGCCTTACTAGCGGGGGGCCACAATACGAGCAGTACTTC.

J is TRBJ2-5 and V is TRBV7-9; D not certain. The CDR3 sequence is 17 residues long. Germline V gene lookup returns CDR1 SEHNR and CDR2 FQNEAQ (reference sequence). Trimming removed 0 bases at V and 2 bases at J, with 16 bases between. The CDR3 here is CASSLAKKGSPQETQYF. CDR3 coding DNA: TGTGCCAGCAGCTTAGCAAAGAAGGGCAGCCCACAAGAGACCCAGTACTTC.

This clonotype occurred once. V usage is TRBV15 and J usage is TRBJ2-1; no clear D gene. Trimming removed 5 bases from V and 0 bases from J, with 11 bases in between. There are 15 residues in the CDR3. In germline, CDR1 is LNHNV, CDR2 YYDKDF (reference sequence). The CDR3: CATSPRQASYNEQFF. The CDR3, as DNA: TGTGCCACCAGCCCCAGGCAGGCCTCCTACAATGAGCAGTTCTTC.

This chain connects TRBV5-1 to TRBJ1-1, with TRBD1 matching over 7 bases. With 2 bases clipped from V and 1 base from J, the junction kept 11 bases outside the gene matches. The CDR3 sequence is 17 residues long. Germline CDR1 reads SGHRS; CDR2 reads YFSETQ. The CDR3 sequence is CASSFRQGVSANTEAFF. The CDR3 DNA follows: TGCGCCAGCAGCTTTCGACAGGGAGTCTCGGCGAACACTGAAGCTTTCTTT.

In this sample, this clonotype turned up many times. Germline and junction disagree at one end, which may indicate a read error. CDR3 coding DNA: TGTGCCAGCAGTCTGGACAGGGCGAACACTGAAGCTTTCTTT. Protein product: CASSLDRANTEAFF. The chain uses TRBV5-1 and TRBJ1-1, with 8 bases that match TRBD1. The CDR3 extends over 14 amino acids. Germline V gives CDR1 SGHRS, CDR2 YFSETQ.